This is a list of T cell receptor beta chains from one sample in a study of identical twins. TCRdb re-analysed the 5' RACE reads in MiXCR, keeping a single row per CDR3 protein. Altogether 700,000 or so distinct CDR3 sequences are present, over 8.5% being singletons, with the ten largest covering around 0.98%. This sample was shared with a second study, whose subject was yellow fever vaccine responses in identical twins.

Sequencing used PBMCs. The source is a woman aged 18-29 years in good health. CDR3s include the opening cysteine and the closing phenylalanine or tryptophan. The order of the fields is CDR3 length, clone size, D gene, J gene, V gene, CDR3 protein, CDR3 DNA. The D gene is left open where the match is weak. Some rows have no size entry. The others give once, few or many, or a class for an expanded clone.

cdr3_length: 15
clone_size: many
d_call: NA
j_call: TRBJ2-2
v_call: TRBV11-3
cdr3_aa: CASSLQGTNTGELFF
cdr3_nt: TGTGCCAGCAGCCTGCAGGGGACGAACACCGGGGAGCTGTTTTTT

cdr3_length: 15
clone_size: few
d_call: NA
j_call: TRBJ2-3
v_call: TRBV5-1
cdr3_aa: CASSLGVGPGDTQYF
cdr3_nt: TGCGCCAGCAGCTTGGGTGTCGGGCCGGGTGATACGCAGTATTTT

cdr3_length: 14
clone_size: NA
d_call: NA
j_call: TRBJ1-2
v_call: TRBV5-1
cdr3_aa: CASSTQGPGHGYTF
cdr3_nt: TGCGCCAGCAGCACCCAGGGTCCGGGGCATGGCTACACCTTC

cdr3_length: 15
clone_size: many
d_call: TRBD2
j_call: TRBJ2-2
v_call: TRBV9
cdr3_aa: CASNVAGGPSGELFF
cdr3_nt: TGTGCCAGCAACGTAGCGGGAGGGCCTTCCGGGGAGCTGTTTTTT

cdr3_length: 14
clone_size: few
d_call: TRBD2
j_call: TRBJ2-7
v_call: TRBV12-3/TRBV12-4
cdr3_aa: CASSLGSGSEEQYF
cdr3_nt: TGTGCCAGCAGTTTGGGTAGCGGGAGTGAAGAGCAGTACTTC

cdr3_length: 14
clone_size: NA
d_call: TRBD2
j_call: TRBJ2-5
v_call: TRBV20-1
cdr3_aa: CSASSGRAPETQYF
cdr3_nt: TGCAGTGCTTCTAGCGGGAGGGCCCCAGAGACCCAGTACTTC

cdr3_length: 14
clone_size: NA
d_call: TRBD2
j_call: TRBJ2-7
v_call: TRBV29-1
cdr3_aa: CSVESEREAYEQYF
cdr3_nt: TGCAGCGTTGAGAGTGAGCGGGAGGCCTACGAGCAGTACTTC

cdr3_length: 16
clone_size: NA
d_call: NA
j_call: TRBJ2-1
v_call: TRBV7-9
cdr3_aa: CASSLVLKTIDNEQFF
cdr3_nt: TGTGCCAGCAGCTTAGTACTTAAGACGATCGACAATGAGCAGTTCTTC

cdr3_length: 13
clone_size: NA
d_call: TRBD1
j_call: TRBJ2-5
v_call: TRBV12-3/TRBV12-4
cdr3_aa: CASSATGAETQYF
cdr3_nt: TGTGCCAGCAGTGCGACAGGGGCAGAGACCCAGTACTTC

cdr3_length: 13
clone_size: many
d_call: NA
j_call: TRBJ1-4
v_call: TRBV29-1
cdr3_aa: CSVVGMSNEKLFF
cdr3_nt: TGCAGCGTTGTTGGGATGAGTAATGAAAAACTGTTTTTT

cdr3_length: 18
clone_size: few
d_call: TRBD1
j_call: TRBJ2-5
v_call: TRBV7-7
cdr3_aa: CASSLAPPDRVRQETQYF
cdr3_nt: TGTGCTAGCAGCTTAGCGCCCCCGGACAGGGTCCGCCAAGAGACCCAGTACTTC

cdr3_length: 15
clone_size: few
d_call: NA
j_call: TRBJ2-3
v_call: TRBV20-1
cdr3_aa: CSAITGEERTDTQYF
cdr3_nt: TGCAGTGCTATTACAGGGGAGGAGAGGACAGATACGCAGTATTTT

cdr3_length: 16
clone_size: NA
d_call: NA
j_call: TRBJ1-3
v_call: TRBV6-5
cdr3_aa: CASSYGTGTSGNTIYF
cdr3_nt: TGTGCCAGCAGTTACGGTACAGGGACCTCTGGAAACACCATATATTTT

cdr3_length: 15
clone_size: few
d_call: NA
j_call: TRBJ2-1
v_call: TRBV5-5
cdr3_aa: CASSFEAFYRNEQFF
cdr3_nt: TGTGCCAGCAGCTTCGAGGCCTTTTACCGCAATGAGCAGTTCTTC

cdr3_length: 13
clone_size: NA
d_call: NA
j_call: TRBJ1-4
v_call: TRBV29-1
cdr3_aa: CSATGSSNEKLFF
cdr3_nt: TGCAGCGCCACGGGGAGTTCTAATGAAAAACTGTTTTTT

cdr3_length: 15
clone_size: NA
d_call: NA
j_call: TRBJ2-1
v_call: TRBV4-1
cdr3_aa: CASSQNRDLTNEQFF
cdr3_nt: TGCGCCAGCAGCCAAAACCGGGACTTGACAAATGAGCAGTTCTTC

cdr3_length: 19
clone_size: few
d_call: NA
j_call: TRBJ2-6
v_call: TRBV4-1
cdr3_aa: CASSQVPGSFGSGANVLTF
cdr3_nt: TGCGCCAGCAGCCAAGTCCCGGGATCTTTTGGATCTGGGGCCAACGTCCTGACTTTC

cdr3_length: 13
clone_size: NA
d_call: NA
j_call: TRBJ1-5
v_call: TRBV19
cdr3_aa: CASSIEEATTEHF
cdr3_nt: TGTGCCAGTAGTATAGAGGAAGCGACGACCGAACATTTT

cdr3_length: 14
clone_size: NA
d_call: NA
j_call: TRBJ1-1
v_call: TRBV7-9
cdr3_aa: CASSSREGNTEAFF
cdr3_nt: TGTGCCAGCAGCTCCCGAGAGGGGAACACTGAAGCTTTCTTT

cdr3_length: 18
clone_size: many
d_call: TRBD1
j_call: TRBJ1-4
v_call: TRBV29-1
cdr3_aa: CSGSADRVVRATNEKLFF
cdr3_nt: TGCAGCGGTAGTGCTGACAGGGTGGTCAGAGCAACTAATGAAAAACTGTTTTTT

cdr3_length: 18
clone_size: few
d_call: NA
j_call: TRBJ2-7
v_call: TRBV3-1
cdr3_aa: CASSQFPDTTPKGYEQYF
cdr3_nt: TGTGCCAGCAGCCAATTTCCCGACACCACGCCGAAGGGCTACGAGCAGTACTTC

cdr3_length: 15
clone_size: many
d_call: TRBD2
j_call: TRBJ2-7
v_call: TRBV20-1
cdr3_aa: CSARGTTSADYEQYF
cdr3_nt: TGCAGTGCTAGAGGGACTACTAGCGCGGACTACGAGCAGTACTTC

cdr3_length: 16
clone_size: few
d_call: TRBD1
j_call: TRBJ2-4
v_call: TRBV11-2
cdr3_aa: CASSVLRDSLWDIQYF
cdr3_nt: TGTGCCAGCAGCGTCCTTCGGGACAGTTTGTGGGACATTCAGTACTTC

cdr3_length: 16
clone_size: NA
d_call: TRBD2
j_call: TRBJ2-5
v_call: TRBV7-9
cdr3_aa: CASSPLLAGVGETQYF
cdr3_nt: TGTGCCAGCAGCCCCCTCCTAGCGGGAGTAGGAGAGACCCAGTACTTC

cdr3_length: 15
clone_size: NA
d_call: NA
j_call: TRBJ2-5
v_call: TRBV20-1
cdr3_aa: CSARDLGTALETQYF
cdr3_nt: TGCAGTGCTAGAGACCTAGGGACCGCTTTGGAGACCCAGTACTTC

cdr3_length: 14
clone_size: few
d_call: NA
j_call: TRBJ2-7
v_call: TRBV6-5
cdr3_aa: CASSYSDDGYEQYF
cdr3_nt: TGTGCCAGCAGTTACTCCGACGATGGGTACGAGCAGTACTTC

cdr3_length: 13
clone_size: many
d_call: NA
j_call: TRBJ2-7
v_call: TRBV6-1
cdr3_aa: CASRGLDSYEQYF
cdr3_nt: TGTGCCAGCAGGGGTTTAGACTCCTACGAGCAGTACTTC

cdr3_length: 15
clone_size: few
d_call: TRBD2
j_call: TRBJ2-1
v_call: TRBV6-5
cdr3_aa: CASSYELAGGGEQFF
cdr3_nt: TGTGCCAGCAGTTACGAACTAGCGGGAGGTGGTGAGCAGTTCTTC

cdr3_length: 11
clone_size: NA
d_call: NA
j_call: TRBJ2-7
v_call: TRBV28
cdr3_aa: CASSLEARRYF
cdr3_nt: TGTGCCAGCAGTTTAGAGGCTAGACGGTACTTC

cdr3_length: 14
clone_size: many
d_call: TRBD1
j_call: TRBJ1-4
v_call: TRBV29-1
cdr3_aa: CSAVRGTGNEKLFF
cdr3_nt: TGCAGCGCCGTGAGGGGGACAGGGAATGAAAAACTGTTTTTT

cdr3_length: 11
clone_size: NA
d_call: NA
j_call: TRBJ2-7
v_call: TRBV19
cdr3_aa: CASRHASEQYF
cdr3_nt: TGTGCCAGCCGACATGCGTCCGAGCAGTACTTC

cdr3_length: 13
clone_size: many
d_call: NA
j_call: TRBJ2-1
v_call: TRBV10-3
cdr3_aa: CAISESLYDEQFF
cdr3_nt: TGTGCCATCAGTGAGTCTTTGTACGATGAGCAGTTCTTC

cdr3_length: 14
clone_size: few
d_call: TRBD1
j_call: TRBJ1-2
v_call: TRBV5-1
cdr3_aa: CASRSGTGASGYTF
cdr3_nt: TGCGCCAGCAGATCCGGGACAGGGGCATCGGGCTACACCTTC

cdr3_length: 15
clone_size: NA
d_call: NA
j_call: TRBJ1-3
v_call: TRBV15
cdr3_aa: CATSRDNRSPYTIYF
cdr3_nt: TGTGCCACCAGCAGAGACAATCGCTCACCGTACACCATATATTTT

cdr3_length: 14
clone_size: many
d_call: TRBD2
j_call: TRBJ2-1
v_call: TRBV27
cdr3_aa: CASGTSGRWNEQFF
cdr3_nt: TGTGCCAGCGGGACTAGCGGGAGGTGGAATGAGCAGTTCTTC

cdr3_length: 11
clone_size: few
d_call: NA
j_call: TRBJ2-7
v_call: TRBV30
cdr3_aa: CAWSNHYEQYF
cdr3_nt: TGTGCCTGGAGTAACCATTACGAGCAGTACTTC

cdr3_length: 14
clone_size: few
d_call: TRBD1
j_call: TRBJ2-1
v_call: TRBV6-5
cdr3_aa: CASSSTEGAGEQFF
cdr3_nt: TGTGCCAGCAGTTCTACCGAGGGGGCGGGTGAGCAGTTCTTC

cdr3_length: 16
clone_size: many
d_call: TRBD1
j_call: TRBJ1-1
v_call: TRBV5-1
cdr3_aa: CASSPWTGDPNTEAFF
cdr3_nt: TGCGCCAGCAGCCCATGGACAGGGGACCCGAACACTGAAGCTTTCTTT

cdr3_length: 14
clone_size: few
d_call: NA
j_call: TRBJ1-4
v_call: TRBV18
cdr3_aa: CASSPRRQTEKLFF
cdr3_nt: TGTGCCAGCTCACCAAGGAGACAGACTGAAAAACTGTTTTTT

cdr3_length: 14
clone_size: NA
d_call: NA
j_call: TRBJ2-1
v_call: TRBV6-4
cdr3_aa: CASSVSAVGGEQFF
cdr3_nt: TGTGCCAGCAGTGTTAGCGCCGTCGGAGGTGAGCAGTTCTTC

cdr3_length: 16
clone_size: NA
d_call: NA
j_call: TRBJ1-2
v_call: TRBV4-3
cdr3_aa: CASSQDYGVPFYGYTF
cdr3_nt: TGCGCCAGCAGCCAAGATTATGGGGTACCTTTCTATGGCTACACCTTC

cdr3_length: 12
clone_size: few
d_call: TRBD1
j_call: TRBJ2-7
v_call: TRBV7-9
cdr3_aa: CASSFGTEEQYF
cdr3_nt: TGTGCCAGCAGCTTTGGGACAGAAGAGCAGTACTTC

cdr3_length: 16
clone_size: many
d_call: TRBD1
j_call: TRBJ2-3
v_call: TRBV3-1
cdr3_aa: CASSPSDRRNTDTQYF
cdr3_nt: TGTGCCAGCAGCCCCTCGGACAGGAGAAACACAGATACGCAGTATTTT

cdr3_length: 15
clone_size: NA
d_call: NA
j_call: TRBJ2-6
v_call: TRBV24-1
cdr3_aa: CATSAILSGANVLTF
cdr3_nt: TGTGCCACCAGTGCGATTTTGTCTGGGGCCAACGTCCTGACTTTC

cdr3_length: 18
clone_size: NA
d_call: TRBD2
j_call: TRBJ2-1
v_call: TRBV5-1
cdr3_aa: CASSLGTWGGGRPNEQFF
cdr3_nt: TGCGCCAGCAGCTTGGGGACCTGGGGAGGCGGGAGGCCCAATGAGCAGTTCTTC

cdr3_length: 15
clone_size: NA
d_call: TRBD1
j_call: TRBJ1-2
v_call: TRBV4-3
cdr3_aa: CASSQDLGQDYGYAF
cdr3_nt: TGCGCCAGCAGCCAAGATCTGGGACAGGACTATGGCTACGCCTTC

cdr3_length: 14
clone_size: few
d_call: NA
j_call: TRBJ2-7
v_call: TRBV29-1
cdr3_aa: CSVGRDSTSYEQYF
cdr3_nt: TGCAGCGTGGGCCGGGACTCGACATCTTACGAGCAGTACTTC

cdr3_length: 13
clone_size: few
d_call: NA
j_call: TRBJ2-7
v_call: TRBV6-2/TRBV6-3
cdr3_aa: CASNAISSYEQYF
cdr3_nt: TGTGCCAGTAACGCGATAAGCTCCTACGAGCAGTACTTC

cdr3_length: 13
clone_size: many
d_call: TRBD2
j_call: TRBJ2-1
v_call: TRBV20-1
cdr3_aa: CSANDRGVGEQFF
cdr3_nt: TGCAGTGCGAATGACCGGGGGGTCGGTGAGCAGTTCTTC

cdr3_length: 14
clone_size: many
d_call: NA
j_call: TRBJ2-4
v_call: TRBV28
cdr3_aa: CASTMGVAKNIQYF
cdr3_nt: TGTGCCAGCACCATGGGGGTAGCCAAAAACATTCAGTACTTC

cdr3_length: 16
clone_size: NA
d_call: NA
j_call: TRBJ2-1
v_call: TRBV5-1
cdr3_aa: CASSLDRTSSYNEQFF
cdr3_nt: TGCGCCAGCAGCTTGGACCGGACAAGCTCCTACAATGAGCAGTTCTTC

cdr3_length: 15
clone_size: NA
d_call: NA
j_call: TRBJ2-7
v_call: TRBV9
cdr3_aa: CASSPSGRATYEQYF
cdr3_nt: TGTGCCAGCAGCCCCTCCGGCAGGGCAACCTACGAGCAGTACTTC

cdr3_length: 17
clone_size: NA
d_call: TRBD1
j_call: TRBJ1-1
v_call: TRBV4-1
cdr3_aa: CASSQDRGQTQNTEAFF
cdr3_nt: TGCGCCAGCAGCCAAGATAGGGGACAGACTCAAAACACTGAAGCTTTCTTT

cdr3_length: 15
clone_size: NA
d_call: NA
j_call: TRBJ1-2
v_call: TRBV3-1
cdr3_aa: CASSQGTQGNYGYTF
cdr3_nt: TGTGCCAGCAGCCAAGGAACACAGGGCAACTATGGCTACACCTTC

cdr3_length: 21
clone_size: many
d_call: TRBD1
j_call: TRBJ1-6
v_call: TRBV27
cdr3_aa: CASSFGSSGQGPHRGNSPLHF
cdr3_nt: TGTGCCAGCAGTTTTGGATCTTCAGGACAGGGGCCCCATCGGGGAAATTCACCCCTCCACTTT